This TCR beta chain was profiled in a study of T-cell memory formation after mild COVID-19. Study results and caveats: Cross-reactive memory appears to have joined, as suggested by some responding clones showing up in pre-infection memory.

This clonotype was seen more than once but under ten times. What it binds is not known. Germline assignment: CDR1 SGDLS and CDR2 YYNGEE. V was cut by 3 bases and J by 6 bases, with 9 bases left in between. CDR3 length equals 12 residues. Libraries for TCRalpha and TCRbeta carried sample barcodes and unique molecular identifiers via 5'RACE. TCRdb fed the 5' RACE reads into MiXCR, producing one record per CDR3 protein. This table has under 300,000 distinct CDR3 sequences, 8.5% to 9.5% appearing once. The sequenced sample was PBMCs or a T cell subset sorted from them (not recorded which). This TCR was recovered from a man younger than 30 who had mild COVID-19 (a few samples of this study predate the infection). Cell type and time point are not known. V and J are TRBV9 and TRBJ1-2; D is uncertain. Here the CDR3 reads CASSASHDGYTF. CDR3 sequence (DNA): TGTGCCAGCAGCGCCAGCCATGATGGCTACACCTTC.